The clone carrying this T cell receptor (beta chain) was detected ten times or more. The sample originates from a study of T cell repertoires in cytomegalovirus infection. TCRdb used MiXCR to reprocess the reads, holding one entry per CDR3 protein. The sample lists some 150,000 distinct CDR3 sequences, roughly a quarter occurring once. The CDR3 is 13 amino acids. Germline V lookup: CDR1 DFQATT, CDR2 SNEGSKA (reference sequence). V was shortened by 5 bases and J by 1 base, with 9 bases between the two germline ends. This chain connects TRBV20-1 to TRBJ1-5; TRBD1 is a possible D gene (5 bases). The source is a human donor in good health (CMV status not recorded). Some clones in this sample may be carry-over from other donors' samples. The sample comprised PBMCs. CDR3 region: CSARDPSNQPQHF. DNA for the CDR3: TGCAGTGCTCGGGACCCCAGCAATCAGCCCCAGCATTTT.